The rows below give T cell receptor beta chains drawn from one sample of a study of T-cell reconstitution after alpha-beta-depleted transplantation in children. TCRdb reanalysed the PCR reads using MiXCR and keeps one entry per CDR3 protein. This table holds hundreds of thousands of distinct CDR3 sequences, 20% to 30% found once. The sample in question was PBMCs, obtained before TCRalphabeta/CD19-depleted stem cell transplant. These TCRs come from a girl aged 2 to 9 with Fanconi anemia, due to receive a stem cell transplant. Both conserved end residues are part of each CDR3. A D gene is named only where the DNA matches it firmly. For some rows the clone size is stated as once, few or many, or as a class when expanded; others skip it.

J	D	size	V	length	CDR3	DNA
TRBJ2-7	-	few	TRBV6-5	14	CASSYIPNSYEQYF	TGTGCCAGCAGTTACATTCCCAACTCCTACGAGCAGTACTTC
TRBJ2-6	-	few	TRBV6-1	15	CASSASGPGANVLTF	TGTGCCAGCAGTGCCTCGGGGCCCGGGGCCAACGTCCTGACTTTC
TRBJ2-1	-	many	TRBV12-3/TRBV12-4	14	CASSLVAVSNEQFF	TGTGCCAGCAGTTTAGTCGCAGTATCCAATGAGCAGTTCTTC
TRBJ2-5	-	many	TRBV20-1	19	CSARGVEGGALMEQETQYF	TGCAGTGCTAGAGGGGTAGAAGGGGGGGCCTTAATGGAGCAAGAGACCCAGTACTTC
TRBJ2-7	TRBD1	few	TRBV20-1	15	CSARDRPQGAYEQYF	TGCAGTGCTAGAGATAGACCTCAGGGGGCCTACGAGCAGTACTTC
TRBJ2-1	-	few	TRBV28	12	CASRGPVGEQFF	TGTGCCAGCAGGGGCCCGGTGGGTGAGCAGTTCTTC
TRBJ1-6	TRBD1	-	TRBV7-2	15	CASSLVAGGYSPLHF	TGTGCCAGCAGCTTAGTAGCAGGGGGCTATTCACCCCTCCACTTT
TRBJ2-3	-	many	TRBV20-1	15	CSASKTGTSTDTQYF	TGCAGTGCTAGCAAGACCGGGACAAGCACAGATACGCAGTATTTT
TRBJ2-5	-	few	TRBV7-3	13	CASSPQPGLTQYF	TGTGCCAGCAGCCCCCAGCCCGGGTTGACCCAGTACTTC
TRBJ2-5	-	-	TRBV29-1	13	CSVETDSSGTQYF	TGCAGCGTGGAAACCGACAGCTCTGGGACCCAGTACTTC
TRBJ2-3	TRBD1	few	TRBV5-1	14	CASSRDSLQDTQYF	TGCGCCAGCAGCCGGGACAGCCTCCAAGATACGCAGTATTTT
TRBJ2-7	TRBD2	-	TRBV4-1	17	CASSQGHGAGGSYEQYF	TGCGCCAGCAGCCAAGGACATGGAGCGGGGGGCTCCTACGAGCAGTACTTC
TRBJ2-6	-	-	TRBV27	13	CASSKTGANVLTF	TGTGCCAGCAGCAAAACTGGGGCCAACGTCCTGACTTTC
TRBJ2-1	-	few	TRBV5-1	13	CASSIRRGDEQFF	TGCGCCAGCAGCATTCGAAGGGGGGATGAGCAGTTCTTC
TRBJ1-2	TRBD1	-	TRBV20-1	13	CSAPLQGNYGYTF	TGCAGTGCACCGCTACAGGGGAACTATGGCTACACCTTC
TRBJ2-2	TRBD1	many	TRBV29-1	13	CSAGQGNTGELFF	TGCAGCGCCGGACAGGGCAACACCGGGGAGCTGTTTTTT
TRBJ2-2	-	many	TRBV24-1	21	CATSPRVARGLRGAYSGELFF	TGTGCCACCAGCCCTAGGGTAGCGCGGGGCTTACGGGGAGCTTACTCCGGGGAGCTGTTTTTT
TRBJ2-1	TRBD1	few	TRBV5-1	13	CASSRTGATEQFF	TGCGCCAGCAGCCGGACAGGGGCAACTGAGCAGTTCTTC
TRBJ2-1	TRBD2	many	TRBV5-1	15	CASTYRDYDYNEQFF	TGCGCCAGCACCTACCGGGACTACGACTACAATGAGCAGTTCTTC
TRBJ1-2	TRBD1	many	TRBV29-1	17	CSVRGLRDSILNYGYTF	TGCAGCGTCCGTGGTTTACGGGACAGCATTCTTAACTATGGCTACACCTTC
TRBJ2-5	TRBD2	few	TRBV7-2	19	CASSFSGTSVVRTKETQYF	TGTGCCAGCAGCTTCTCCGGGACTAGCGTTGTTAGAACTAAAGAGACCCAGTACTTC
TRBJ1-2	-	many	TRBV12-3/TRBV12-4	11	CASSFGYGYTF	TGTGCCAGCAGTTTCGGCTATGGCTACACCTTC
TRBJ2-2	-	-	TRBV20-1	13	CSAALGFDGELFF	TGCAGTGCTGCGCTAGGGTTCGACGGGGAGCTGTTTTTT
TRBJ2-3	-	-	TRBV20-1	14	CSATGLPLTDTQYF	TGCAGTGCTACCGGACTTCCCCTCACAGATACGCAGTATTTT
TRBJ2-1	TRBD2	-	TRBV7-2	14	CASSPIRTSGEQFF	TGTGCCAGCAGCCCTATTCGGACTAGCGGTGAGCAGTTCTTC
TRBJ2-2	-	many	TRBV19	14	CASSITGGTGELFF	TGTGCCAGTAGTATCACAGGAGGCACCGGGGAGCTGTTTTTT
TRBJ2-7	TRBD2	-	TRBV19	15	CASSDSGSPFYEQYF	TGTGCCAGTAGTGATAGCGGGAGCCCCTTCTACGAGCAGTACTTC
TRBJ1-2	TRBD1	many	TRBV29-1	15	CSAGPGQGVYYGYTF	TGCAGCGCCGGTCCCGGACAGGGGGTTTACTATGGCTACACCTTC
TRBJ2-2	-	-	TRBV5-5	14	CASSLVGRGLELFF	TGTGCCAGCAGCTTGGTGGGGAGGGGGCTGGAGCTGTTTTTT
TRBJ2-5	TRBD2	-	TRBV20-1	13	CSALAGGQETQYF	TGCAGTGCTTTAGCGGGGGGACAAGAGACCCAGTACTTC
TRBJ1-1	TRBD1	many	TRBV12-3/TRBV12-4	17	CASSLGTAFTSNTEAFF	TGTGCCAGCAGCCTCGGGACAGCCTTCACTTCTAACACTGAAGCTTTCTTT